The rows below give T cell receptor beta chains drawn from one sample of a study of blood T cells in healthy people across ages. TCRdb ran MiXCR on the 5' RACE reads and lists one entry per CDR3 protein. The table records 870,000 or so distinct CDR3 sequences, 25% to 35% of them present only once. The specimen was blood. These receptors all stem from a woman aged 80 or older in good health. CDR3s leave out the opening cysteine and the closing phenylalanine or tryptophan.

V gene,J gene,CDR3 protein
TRBV11-3,-,ASSLNNYEQY
TRBV7-9,TRBJ2-7,ASSLGRQGRSYEQY
TRBV6-2/TRBV6-3,TRBJ2-5,ASSYSMDLGAQY
TRBV27,TRBJ2-7,ASSFTPGTGSYEQY
TRBV7-2,TRBJ2-7,ASSLRGTFSYEQY
TRBV20-1,TRBJ1-5,SAKQGGQPQH
TRBV6-2/TRBV6-3,TRBJ2-2,ASSYSTRDLEANTGELF
TRBV12-3/TRBV12-4,TRBJ2-1,ASSSSRQRRMNEQF
TRBV5-4,TRBJ2-1,ASSPGRGQNNEQF
TRBV7-9,TRBJ1-6,ASSFGGRPNSPLH
TRBV12-3/TRBV12-4,TRBJ1-1,ASTVGPGTEAF
TRBV7-2,TRBJ2-3,ASSLGSLTRGGRATDTQY
TRBV6-6,TRBJ2-5,ATLSGGYQETQY
TRBV5-4,TRBJ1-2,ASRPWGGPYDYT
TRBV5-8,TRBJ1-6,ASSLESENSPLH
TRBV4-3,TRBJ2-1,ASSQDRGRYEQF
TRBV2,TRBJ2-1,ASRDLSYNEQF